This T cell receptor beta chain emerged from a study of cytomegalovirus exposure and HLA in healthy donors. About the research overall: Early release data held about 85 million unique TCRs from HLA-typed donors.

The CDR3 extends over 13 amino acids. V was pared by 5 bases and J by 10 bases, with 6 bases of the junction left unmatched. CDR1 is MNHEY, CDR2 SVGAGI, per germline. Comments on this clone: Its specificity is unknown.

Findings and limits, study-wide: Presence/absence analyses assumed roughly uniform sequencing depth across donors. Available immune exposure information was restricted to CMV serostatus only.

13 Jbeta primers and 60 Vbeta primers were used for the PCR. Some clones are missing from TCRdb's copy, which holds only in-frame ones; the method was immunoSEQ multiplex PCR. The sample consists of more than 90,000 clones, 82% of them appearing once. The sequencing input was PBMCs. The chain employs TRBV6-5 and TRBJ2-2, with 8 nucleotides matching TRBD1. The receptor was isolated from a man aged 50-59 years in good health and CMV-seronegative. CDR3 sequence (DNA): TGTGCCAGCAGTCACCGGACAGGGTCGGAGCTGTTTTTT. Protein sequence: CASSHRTGSELFF.